The next 32 T cell receptor beta chains were all read from a single sample in a study of chemoradiotherapy in HPV16-positive cancers (dated by TCRdb to the early 2020s). Library construction relied on the immunoSEQ multiplex PCR assay. TCRdb obtained this table from immuneACCESS and retained in-frame rearrangements with V and J assigned. These tables miss some clones; where compared with another copy, unresolved V genes account for less than half of the shortfall, and the remainder is unexplained. The sample records a few thousand clones, less than 85% of which are singletons. The top ten constitute about 9.7% of the sample. This sample comprised tumor tissue, obtained from a patient who underwent chemoradiotherapy. Source of these receptors: a human donor with HPV-associated anogenital cancer.

This clone occurred once. The V gene is TRBV2, the J gene TRBJ2-3; 7 bases are shared with TRBD1. The CDR3 is made up of 15 amino acids. After removal of 5 bases from V and 2 bases from J, the junction contained 7 bases not matched to a gene. CDR1 and CDR2 from the germline V gene are SNHLY and FYNNEI. CDR3 bases: TGTGCCAGCAGTAAGGACAGGCAACCCACAGATACGCAGTATTTT. Encoded protein: CASSKDRQPTDTQYF. The variable domain in full, completed from reference TRBV2 and TRBJ2-3, reads EPEVTQTPSHQVTQMGQEVILRCVPISNHLYFYWYRQILGQKVEFLVSFYNNEISEKSEIFDDQFSVERPDGSNFTLKIRSTKLEDSAMYFCASSKDRQPTDTQYFGPGTRLTVL.

The V and J genes are TRBV29-1 and TRBJ2-5; D remains unclear. V was trimmed by 2 bases and J by 1 base, leaving 8 bases between them. CDR3 length: 13 amino acids. Germline loops: CDR1 SQVTM, CDR2 ANQGSEA. This chain's CDR3 is CSVEKTFQETQYF. The CDR3 bases are TGCAGCGTTGAAAAGACATTCCAAGAGACCCAGTACTTC.

This rearrangement joins TRBV30 to TRBJ1-4, with a weak D call TRBD1 (5 bases). Between the trimmed V and J ends, which lost 5 bases and 5 bases, there was a span of 9 bases. Germline CDR1 reads GTSNPN; CDR2 reads SVGIG (reference sequence). The CDR3 is made up of 12 amino acids. The CDR3 sequence is CAWGADNEKLFF. CDR3 coding DNA: TGTGCCTGGGGGGCAGACAATGAAAAACTGTTTTTT.

This clone was seen only a few times. The chain couples TRBV7-2 to TRBJ2-7; 12 nucleotides align to TRBD2. Trimming took 1 base from V and 2 from J; bases not matched to a gene: 3. This CDR3 comprises 16 residues. CDR1 is SGHTA and CDR2 is FQGNSA in the germline V gene. DNA of the CDR3: TGTGCCAGCAGCTTAGACCGGACTAGCGGGACCTACGAGCAGTACTTC. This codes for CASSLDRTSGTYEQYF.

This chain uses TRBV7-2 with TRBJ2-1; the match to TRBD2 covers 9 bases. Germline V lookup: CDR1 SGHTA, CDR2 FQGNSA. CDR3 length: 15 residues. Trimming removed 6 bases from V and 2 bases from J; junction bases left unmatched: 5. CDR3 bases: TGTGCCAGCAGTGCTACTAGCGGGCCCTACAATGAGCAGTTCTTC. It specifies CASSATSGPYNEQFF.

The chain has TRBV25-1 and TRBJ2-5, with 9 bases fitting TRBD1. This CDR3 is built from 12 residues. The V gene's germline CDR1 is MGHDK and CDR2 SYGVNS. Trimming cost V 7 bases and J 5 bases; bases outside gene matches: 2. Written as DNA, the CDR3 is TGTGCCAGCACCGGACAGGGGGAGACCCAGTACTTC. Translating gives CASTGQGETQYF.

This clone was counted once. The rearrangement links TRBV19 to TRBJ1-2; TRBD1 is a possible D gene (5 bases). The germline V and J ends were trimmed by 7 bases and 3 bases, with 6 bases remaining between them. CDR1 and CDR2 (germline): LNHDA, SQIVND (reference sequence). The CDR3 is 11 residues long. This chain's CDR3 is CASTGDYGYTF. The DNA of the CDR3 is TGTGCCAGTACGGGGGACTATGGCTACACCTTC.

This rearrangement joins TRBV2 to TRBJ1-3, with D unclear. CDR1 SNHLY and CDR2 FYNNEI come from the germline V gene. The CDR3 has 13 amino acids. The V end lost 6 bases, the J end lost 4 bases, and 10 bases lay between the germline ends. The CDR3 sequence is CASREVAGNTIYF. The CDR3 DNA reads as TGTGCCAGCAGGGAGGTAGCCGGAAACACCATATATTTT.

The rearrangement joins TRBV6-5 to TRBJ1-5, with 8 positions matching TRBD1. The CDR3 is 14 amino acids. J was trimmed by 8 bases and V by 6 bases; bases with no gene match: 9. From germline, CDR1 is MNHEY and CDR2 SVGAGI. Written as DNA, the CDR3 is TGTGCCAGCAGAAGAACAGGGGGAATTGAGCCCCAGCATTTT. It yields the protein CASRRTGGIEPQHF.

The rearrangement links TRBV7-9 to TRBJ2-3; D not resolved. Germline CDR1 and CDR2: SEHNR and FQNEAQ (reference sequence). The V and J ends lost 3 bases and 3 bases respectively, with 7 bases between them. This CDR3 is built from 13 residues. Written as DNA, the CDR3 is TGTGCCAGCAGCTTCGACTCTACAGATACGCAGTATTTT. Its translation is CASSFDSTDTQYF.

This clone occurred a few times. The gene calls are TRBV5-6 and TRBJ1-1; possible D gene TRBD1, 6 bases. Germline V CDR1 and CDR2: SGHDT, YYEEEE. This CDR3 region has 18 residues. V was cut by 1 base and J by 5 bases, with 24 bases left in between. Written as DNA, the CDR3 is TGTGCCAGCAGCTTGCCGGCAAGGGGGAGGGGAGTGACGACTGAAGCTTTCTTT. Translating it yields CASSLPARGRGVTTEAFF. Combining the CDR3 with reference TRBV5-6 and TRBJ1-1 gives the whole variable domain DAGVTQSPTHLIKTRGQQVTLRCSPKSGHDTVSWYQQALGQGPQFIFQYYEEEERQRGNFPDRFSGHQFPNYSSELNVNALLLGDSALYLCASSLPARGRGVTTEAFFGQGTRLTVV.

The chain links TRBV11-2 to TRBJ2-7; D may be TRBD1 (6 bases). Germline V CDR1 and CDR2: SGHAT, FQNNGV. V lost 5 bases, J lost 3 bases, and 23 bases lay in between. The CDR3 length is 17 residues. The CDR3 is CASSPHSDRKSLYEQYF. CDR3 nucleotide sequence: TGTGCCAGCAGCCCTCACTCCGACAGGAAGAGTCTCTACGAGCAGTACTTC.

The V and J genes are TRBV7-9 and TRBJ1-1; 8 bases agree with TRBD1. With 7 bases clipped from V and 1 base from J, the junction kept 11 bases outside the gene matches. This CDR3 is 16 amino acids long. CDR1 is SEHNR, CDR2 FQNEAQ, per germline (reference sequence). The chain's CDR3 is CASTWGTGGRNTEAFF. CDR3 nucleotides: TGTGCCAGCACCTGGGGAACAGGGGGGAGGAACACTGAAGCTTTCTTT.

This clone was recorded a few times. The chain carries TRBV7-2 and TRBJ2-5; D remains unclear. The ends were cut back, 5 bases at V and 3 bases at J, with 13 bases in the middle. Germline V gives CDR1 SGHTA, CDR2 FQGNSA. This CDR3 has 14 amino acids. For the CDR3, the DNA is TGTGCCAGCAGCCTCGGGTTCCAAAAAGAGACCCAGTACTTC. It translates to CASSLGFQKETQYF. The variable domain in full, with the rest retrieved from reference TRBV7-2 and TRBJ2-5, is GAGVSQSPSNKVTEKGKDVELRCDPISGHTALYWYRQSLGQGLEFLIYFQGNSAPDKSGLPSDRFSAERTGGSVSTLTIQRTQQEDSAVYLCASSLGFQKETQYFGPGTRLLVL.

This clone was recorded only once. The rearrangement uses TRBV27 and TRBJ1-1; TRBD1 is a possible D gene (5 bases). Germline lookup yields CDR1 MNHEY and CDR2 SMNVEV (reference sequence). There are 14 residues in the CDR3. The V end lost 5 bases, the J end lost 4 bases, and 14 bases lay between the germline ends. CDR3 amino acids: CASSIRAAATEAFF. CDR3 bases: TGTGCCAGCAGTATCAGGGCCGCGGCCACTGAAGCTTTCTTT.

This chain links TRBV28 with TRBJ1-5; TRBD1 aligns across 7 bases. J lost 3 bases, V lost 6 bases, and 5 bases had no gene match. CDR3 length: 14 amino acids. Germline lookup yields CDR1 MDHEN and CDR2 SYDVKM. For the CDR3, the DNA is TGTGCCAGCAGAGAAGACAGGGACAATCAGCCCCAGCATTTT. Its translation is CASREDRDNQPQHF.

The V and J genes are TRBV30 and TRBJ1-6, with D uncertain. Germline assignment: CDR1 GTSNPN and CDR2 SVGIG (reference sequence). Deletions cut 2 bases from V and 7 bases from J, with 15 bases between. This CDR3 has 15 amino acids. This chain's CDR3 is CAWSLSGPWNSPLHF. The CDR3 bases are TGTGCCTGGAGTCTATCGGGCCCGTGGAATTCACCCCTCCACTTT. Based on the CDR3 plus reference TRBV30 and TRBJ1-6, the full variable domain is SQTIHQWPATLVQPVGSPLSLECTVEGTSNPNLYWYRQAAGRGLQLLFYSVGIGQISSEVPQNLSASRPQDRQFILSSKKLLLSDSGFYLCAWSLSGPWNSPLHFGNGTRLTVT.

Worth noting for this clone: A read error may explain this, as a much larger clone is one base away. A read error is likely, as this CDR3 ends without the conserved phenylalanine or tryptophan. CDR3 sequence reads: CASSQVRQVESPLHL. In nucleotides, the CDR3 is TGTGCCAGCAGCCAAGTAAGGCAGGTAGAATCACCCCTCCACCTT. V usage is TRBV14 and J usage is TRBJ1-6; D is ambiguous. Germline values: CDR1 SGHDN, CDR2 FVKESK. V was cut by 1 base and J by 10 bases, with 14 bases left in between. The CDR3 has 15 residues.

The gene calls are TRBV28 and TRBJ1-3; no definite D call. The germline V and J ends were trimmed by 8 bases and 4 bases, with 12 bases remaining between them. Germline CDR1 reads MDHEN; CDR2 reads SYDVKM. The CDR3 extends over 13 amino acids. The CDR3 DNA reads as TGTGCCAGCCAAGGGATCAAAGGAAACACCATATATTTT. Its protein product is CASQGIKGNTIYF.

The J gene is TRBJ2-1, the V gene TRBV11-2, with TRBD2 matching 13 bases. Germline CDR1 SGHAT, CDR2 FQNNGV. V lost 5 bases and J lost 7; bases outside the gene matches: 5. This CDR3 comprises 15 residues. This CDR3 reads CASSPGLAGENEQFF. CDR3 in DNA: TGTGCCAGCAGCCCAGGACTAGCGGGAGAAAATGAGCAGTTCTTC. The whole variable domain, filled in from reference TRBV11-2 and TRBJ2-1, reads EAGVAQSPRYKIIEKRQSVAFWCNPISGHATLYWYQQILGQGPKLLIQFQNNGVVDDSQLPKDRFSAERLKGVDSTLKIQPAKLEDSAVYLCASSPGLAGENEQFFGPGTRLTVL.

V is TRBV7-9 and J is TRBJ2-3; unclear D gene. Trimming stripped 1 base from V and 2 bases from J, with 10 bases between. The CDR3 is 15 residues long. CDR1 and CDR2 from the germline V gene are SEHNR and FQNEAQ (reference sequence). The CDR3 DNA reads TGTGCCAGCAGCTTAGTGGTGACTCCCACAGATACGCAGTATTTT. It translates to CASSLVVTPTDTQYF.

By sample share, this clone is large. The rearrangement uses TRBV27 and TRBJ2-1, with D unclear. Trimming took off 0 bases at V and 5 bases at J, with 14 bases between the two ends. Germline lookup yields CDR1 MNHEY and CDR2 SMNVEV (reference sequence). The CDR3 has 16 amino acids. This CDR3 reads CASSLSHGGNDNEQFF. The CDR3 DNA is TGTGCCAGCAGTTTATCGCACGGCGGCAACGACAATGAGCAGTTCTTC.

CDR3 sequence (DNA): TGTGCCAGCAGCCCCGTAGTTGGAGGCTACACCTTC. Its protein product is CASSPVVGGYTF. This chain links TRBV7-9 with TRBJ1-2, with D unclear. This CDR3 region has 12 residues. The V gene's germline CDR1 is SEHNR and CDR2 FQNEAQ (reference sequence). Trimming took off 5 bases at V and 8 bases at J, with 12 bases between the two ends.

The CDR3 region has the DNA TGTGCCAGTAGTATGACCGGGACAGCCTACGAGCAGTACTTC. It translates to CASSMTGTAYEQYF. This chain connects TRBV19 to TRBJ2-7, with 7 bases lining up with TRBD1. The CDR3 totals 14 residues. The V segment lost 3 bases and the J segment 2 bases; nucleotides outside the gene matches: 4. CDR1 LNHDA and CDR2 SQIVND come from the germline V gene (reference sequence). Full variable domain (remainder filled in from reference TRBV19 and TRBJ2-7): DGGITQSPKYLFRKEGQNVTLSCEQNLNHDAMYWYRQDPGQGLRLIYYSQIVNDFQKGDIAEGYSVSREKKESFPLTVTSAQKNPTAFYLCASSMTGTAYEQYFGPGTRLTVT.

This clone was observed a single time. The V and J genes are TRBV18 and TRBJ1-6; 9 bases are shared with TRBD1. The trim removed 6 bases at V and 2 bases at J, leaving 8 bases unmatched. The CDR3 length is 17 residues. Germline lookup yields CDR1 KGHSH and CDR2 LQKENI. In nucleotides, the CDR3 is TGTGCCAGCTCGCGGGAGAGACAGGGGGCCTATAATTCACCCCTCCACTTT. The encoded protein is CASSRERQGAYNSPLHF.

The chain has TRBV6-5 and TRBJ1-4; D gene ambiguous. This CDR3 contains 13 residues. Germline V gene lookup returns CDR1 MNHEY and CDR2 SVGAGI. Trimming shortened V by 2 bases and J by 8 bases, and 9 bases separated the two germline ends. The CDR3 DNA reads TGTGCCAGCAGTTACCAGCCGGTGGAAAAACTGTTTTTT. Translation: CASSYQPVEKLFF.

The chain combines TRBV29-1 with TRBJ2-1; 7 bases are shared with TRBD1. The trim removed 6 bases at V and 9 bases at J, leaving 11 bases unmatched. Germline V CDR1 and CDR2: SQVTM, ANQGSEA. The CDR3 runs 13 residues. The CDR3 nucleotides are TGCAGCGTGACAGGGACGCCTTGGGGTGAGCAGTTCTTC. Residues: CSVTGTPWGEQFF.

The chain has TRBV6-6 and TRBJ1-2, with 10 bases identical to TRBD1. Germline CDR1 and CDR2: MNHNY and SVGAGI (reference sequence). The CDR3 length is 14 residues. Unmatched junction bases numbered 7, after V lost 5 bases and J lost 7 bases. The CDR3, as DNA: TGTGCCAGCAGTGAGGGACAGGGGAACGTTGGCTACACCTTC. Encoded protein: CASSEGQGNVGYTF.

The CDR3 reads CASSLEGTGGYTF. The CDR3 DNA reads as TGTGCCAGCAGTTTAGAGGGGACGGGTGGCTACACCTTC. J is TRBJ1-2 and V is TRBV27; a weak D match, TRBD1 (5 bases). Trimming took off 2 bases at V and 7 bases at J, with 11 bases between the two ends. Germline CDR1 MNHEY, CDR2 SMNVEV (reference sequence). The CDR3 spans 13 residues.

The chain links TRBV5-4 to TRBJ1-2; possible D gene TRBD1, 5 bases. CDR3 length: 14 residues. Per germline, CDR1 SGHNT and CDR2 YYREEE (reference sequence). Trimming shortened V by 0 bases and J by 3 bases, and 9 bases separated the two germline ends. CDR3 in DNA: TGTGCCAGCAGCTTGGTAACAGGCTACTATGGCTACACCTTC. Its protein product is CASSLVTGYYGYTF.

This clone was picked up a small number of times. This chain links TRBV5-1 with TRBJ2-3, with D perhaps matching TRBD2 (6 bases). V was cut by 0 bases and J by 2 bases, with 16 bases left in between. The CDR3 runs 17 residues. Germline CDR1 SGHRS, CDR2 YFSETQ. This CDR3 reads CASSLGRAGRLTDTQYF. The CDR3 DNA follows: TGCGCCAGCAGCTTGGGACGAGCGGGCCGTCTCACAGATACGCAGTATTTT.

The chain carries TRBV5-1 and TRBJ2-1; 10 nucleotides align to TRBD1. Trimming cost V 2 bases and J 9 bases; bases outside gene matches: 2. The length of the CDR3 is 13 residues. The germline V gene encodes CDR1 SGHRS and CDR2 YFSETQ. CDR3: CASSFGQGGEQFF. In DNA form, the CDR3 reads TGCGCCAGCAGCTTTGGACAGGGGGGTGAGCAGTTCTTC.